This is a list of T cell receptor beta chains from one sample in a study of T cell responses to AZD1222 COVID-19 vaccine. The assay was immunoSEQ multiplex PCR, and TCRdb's table has in-frame clones only and misses some. The table shows under 130,000 clones, with roughly 88% occurring only once. The sequences come from peripheral blood, collected on day 0 of AZD1222 vaccination. The receptors stem from an adult in good health. The CDR3 runs from the conserved cysteine through the conserved F or W. The order of the fields is clone size, D gene, V gene, J gene, CDR3 DNA, CDR3 protein. The D gene is left open where the match is weak. Rows may omit the clone size; those that give it use once, few, many or a size class.

abundance: -; d_gene: TRBD2; v_gene: TRBV7-3; j_gene: TRBJ2-3; CDR3nt: TGTGCCAGCAGCTTAATCGGTCTAGCGGGGGGGCAGTCCACAGATACGCAGTATTTT; CDR3aa: CASSLIGLAGGQSTDTQYF
abundance: once; d_gene: TRBD2; v_gene: TRBV19; j_gene: TRBJ2-2; CDR3nt: TGTGCCAGTAGTACACTAGCGGGGGGGTCATCAGGGGAGCTGTTTTTT; CDR3aa: CASSTLAGGSSGELFF
abundance: once; d_gene: -; v_gene: TRBV24-1; j_gene: TRBJ2-2; CDR3nt: TGTGCCACCAGTGTCGGGGAAACCGGGGAGCTGTTTTTT; CDR3aa: CATSVGETGELFF
abundance: -; d_gene: TRBD1; v_gene: TRBV3-1/TRBV3-2; j_gene: TRBJ2-1; CDR3nt: TGTGCCAGCAGCCAAGCGGGACAGGGCAATGAGCAGTTCTTC; CDR3aa: CASSQAGQGNEQFF
abundance: -; d_gene: TRBD2; v_gene: TRBV19; j_gene: TRBJ2-5; CDR3nt: TGTGCCAGTAGTGCACTAGCGGGGGGGCGAGAGACCCAGTACTTC; CDR3aa: CASSALAGGRETQYF
abundance: -; d_gene: -; v_gene: TRBV2; j_gene: TRBJ2-5; CDR3nt: TGTGCCAGCAGTGAGTCCAGAGGGGAGACCCAGTACTTC; CDR3aa: CASSESRGETQYF
abundance: -; d_gene: TRBD2; v_gene: TRBV27; j_gene: TRBJ2-5; CDR3nt: TGTGCCAGCAGTTTATCGGGTATAGCGGGGGTACAAGAGACCCAGTACTTC; CDR3aa: CASSLSGIAGVQETQYF
abundance: -; d_gene: -; v_gene: TRBV27; j_gene: TRBJ1-2; CDR3nt: TGTGCCAGCAGCAGACTGGGGGACGATGGCTACACCTTC; CDR3aa: CASSRLGDDGYTF
abundance: once; d_gene: TRBD1; v_gene: TRBV5-5; j_gene: TRBJ1-1; CDR3nt: TGTGCCAGCAGCCAGCAGGGGGACACTGAAGCTTTCTTT; CDR3aa: CASSQQGDTEAFF
abundance: -; d_gene: -; v_gene: TRBV11-1; j_gene: TRBJ2-7; CDR3nt: TGTGCCAGCAGCTTAGGAGTGAGAGAGCAGTACTTC; CDR3aa: CASSLGVREQYF
abundance: -; d_gene: TRBD2; v_gene: TRBV2; j_gene: TRBJ2-1; CDR3nt: TGTGCCAGCAGAACTAGCGGGGCTCCTGAGCAGTTCTTC; CDR3aa: CASRTSGAPEQFF
abundance: few; d_gene: TRBD1; v_gene: TRBV28; j_gene: TRBJ1-4; CDR3nt: TGTGCCAGCAGACCGGGACAGGAGAATGAAAAACTGTTTTTT; CDR3aa: CASRPGQENEKLFF
abundance: -; d_gene: -; v_gene: TRBV30; j_gene: TRBJ2-5; CDR3nt: TGTGCCTGGAGGGGGAGGAAGACCCAGTACTTC; CDR3aa: CAWRGRKTQYF
abundance: -; d_gene: -; v_gene: TRBV7-2; j_gene: TRBJ2-5; CDR3nt: TGTGCCAGCAGCAAACCGGGTCCACAAGAGACCCAGTACTTC; CDR3aa: CASSKPGPQETQYF
abundance: -; d_gene: -; v_gene: TRBV2; j_gene: TRBJ2-1; CDR3nt: TGTGCCAGCAGCCCTCGTCGAAATGAGCAGTTCTTC; CDR3aa: CASSPRRNEQFF
abundance: -; d_gene: -; v_gene: TRBV2; j_gene: TRBJ1-1; CDR3nt: TGTGCCAGCAGTCAAGGAGAGAACACTGAAGCTTTCTTT; CDR3aa: CASSQGENTEAFF
abundance: -; d_gene: -; v_gene: TRBV25-1; j_gene: TRBJ1-1; CDR3nt: TGTGCCAGCAGTGAGGGGACAAGGTCTGTAGCTTTCTTT; CDR3aa: CASSEGTRSVAFF
abundance: -; d_gene: -; v_gene: TRBV5-1; j_gene: TRBJ2-3; CDR3nt: TGCGCCAGCAGCTCAACGGGCCAGGAGGGAGATACGCAGTATTTT; CDR3aa: CASSSTGQEGDTQYF
abundance: -; d_gene: -; v_gene: TRBV7-2; j_gene: TRBJ1-4; CDR3nt: TGTGCCAGCACCGGGTCGGCTGGCCGCCGAGGTGAAAAACTGTTTTTT; CDR3aa: CASTGSAGRRGEKLFF
abundance: -; d_gene: -; v_gene: TRBV7-7; j_gene: TRBJ2-3; CDR3nt: TGTGCTAGCAGCCCGGGGGGCAAAGGGGTAGCAGATACGCAGTATTTT; CDR3aa: CASSPGGKGVADTQYF
abundance: -; d_gene: TRBD2; v_gene: TRBV4-1; j_gene: TRBJ2-4; CDR3nt: TGCGCCAGCAGCCAAGCTCGCGGGGGGAAAAACATTCAGTACTTC; CDR3aa: CASSQARGGKNIQYF
abundance: -; d_gene: -; v_gene: TRBV3-1/TRBV3-2; j_gene: TRBJ2-1; CDR3nt: TGTGCCAGCAGCCATATGGCGGGGGCCGATGAGCAGTTCTTC; CDR3aa: CASSHMAGADEQFF
abundance: -; d_gene: -; v_gene: TRBV27; j_gene: TRBJ2-3; CDR3nt: TGTGCCAGCAGTCGGGACGGTAGCACAGATACGCAGTATTTT; CDR3aa: CASSRDGSTDTQYF
abundance: -; d_gene: -; v_gene: TRBV6-1; j_gene: TRBJ2-7; CDR3nt: TGTGCCAGCAGTGAACCATTTCGGTACGAGCAGTACTTC; CDR3aa: CASSEPFRYEQYF
abundance: once; d_gene: -; v_gene: TRBV7-9; j_gene: TRBJ2-1; CDR3nt: TGTGCCAGCAGCCCCGGGCGATGGGCCTACAATGAGCAGTTCTTC; CDR3aa: CASSPGRWAYNEQFF
abundance: -; d_gene: -; v_gene: TRBV6-1; j_gene: TRBJ1-1; CDR3nt: TGTGCCAGCAGTGAGGGCCAGAACACTGAAGCTTTCTTT; CDR3aa: CASSEGQNTEAFF
abundance: -; d_gene: -; v_gene: TRBV3-1/TRBV3-2; j_gene: TRBJ1-1; CDR3nt: TGTGCCAGCAGCCAAGTTACCCAGGGGAACACTGAAGCTTTCTTT; CDR3aa: CASSQVTQGNTEAFF
abundance: -; d_gene: -; v_gene: TRBV6-5; j_gene: TRBJ1-1; CDR3nt: TGTGCCAGCAGTCCAAAGTCTGTGAGGGGTGAAGCTTTCTTT; CDR3aa: CASSPKSVRGEAFF
abundance: -; d_gene: -; v_gene: TRBV5-1; j_gene: TRBJ2-5; CDR3nt: TGCGCCAGCAGCTTAACAGGAGGACGAGAGACCCAGTACTTC; CDR3aa: CASSLTGGRETQYF
abundance: few; d_gene: -; v_gene: TRBV27; j_gene: TRBJ2-7; CDR3nt: TGTGCCAGCAGTCCTCGGGACAACCACTACGAGCAGTACTTC; CDR3aa: CASSPRDNHYEQYF
abundance: -; d_gene: TRBD1; v_gene: TRBV7-2; j_gene: TRBJ2-3; CDR3nt: TGTGCCAGCAGCTCGCAGGGGGTTAGTACAGATACGCAGTATTTT; CDR3aa: CASSSQGVSTDTQYF
abundance: -; d_gene: TRBD1; v_gene: TRBV5-6; j_gene: TRBJ2-2; CDR3nt: TGTGCCAGCAGTTACCTCCGGGACAGGTCGAACACCGGGGAGCTGTTTTTT; CDR3aa: CASSYLRDRSNTGELFF
abundance: -; d_gene: -; v_gene: TRBV6-5; j_gene: TRBJ2-1; CDR3nt: TGTGCCAGCAGGCGGTACAATGAGCAGTTCTTC; CDR3aa: CASRRYNEQFF
abundance: -; d_gene: -; v_gene: TRBV30; j_gene: TRBJ1-2; CDR3nt: TGTGCCTGGAGTGTACTTCTCAGTAACTATGGCTACACCTTC; CDR3aa: CAWSVLLSNYGYTF
abundance: -; d_gene: -; v_gene: TRBV19; j_gene: TRBJ1-2; CDR3nt: TGTGCCAGTAGTCCCATAGGGGGGACCACTAACTATGGCTACACCTTC; CDR3aa: CASSPIGGTTNYGYTF
abundance: -; d_gene: -; v_gene: TRBV10-3; j_gene: TRBJ2-7; CDR3nt: TGTGCCATCAGTGAGGGGGCAGGCCTGCACGAGCAGTACTTC; CDR3aa: CAISEGAGLHEQYF
abundance: -; d_gene: -; v_gene: TRBV19; j_gene: TRBJ2-1; CDR3nt: TGTGCCAGTAGTCGGGGGGCTACGGGCAATGAGCAGTTCTTC; CDR3aa: CASSRGATGNEQFF
abundance: -; d_gene: -; v_gene: TRBV2; j_gene: TRBJ2-1; CDR3nt: TGTGCCAGCACCTGGGCGCGGAACCCCTACAATGAGCAGTTCTTC; CDR3aa: CASTWARNPYNEQFF
abundance: -; d_gene: -; v_gene: TRBV30; j_gene: TRBJ1-1; CDR3nt: TGTGCCTGGAGTCCGCGAAGGCCGGAAGCTTTCTTT; CDR3aa: CAWSPRRPEAFF
abundance: -; d_gene: TRBD2; v_gene: TRBV5-1; j_gene: TRBJ2-7; CDR3nt: TGCGCCAGCAGCCCGGGACTAGCGGGGGGGCCGGTCGGCGAGCAGTACTTC; CDR3aa: CASSPGLAGGPVGEQYF
abundance: -; d_gene: -; v_gene: TRBV15; j_gene: TRBJ2-3; CDR3nt: TGTGCCACCAGCAGTACCAGGACCTACACAGATACGCAGTATTTT; CDR3aa: CATSSTRTYTDTQYF
abundance: -; d_gene: -; v_gene: TRBV27; j_gene: TRBJ1-4; CDR3nt: TGTGCCAGCAGTTTATATACTAATGAAAAACTGTTTTTT; CDR3aa: CASSLYTNEKLFF
abundance: -; d_gene: -; v_gene: TRBV11-2; j_gene: TRBJ1-5; CDR3nt: TGTGCCAGCACCGTTTTTCTAAAGCCCCGGGTTGGCAATCAGCCCCAGCATTTT; CDR3aa: CASTVFLKPRVGNQPQHF
abundance: -; d_gene: TRBD1; v_gene: TRBV24-1; j_gene: TRBJ1-1; CDR3nt: TGTGCCACCAGGGGCCTGCAGGGGGTGAACACTGAAGCTTTCTTT; CDR3aa: CATRGLQGVNTEAFF
abundance: -; d_gene: -; v_gene: TRBV7-8; j_gene: TRBJ1-3; CDR3nt: TGTGCCAGCTCTCCCCTAGGCTCTGGAAACACCATATATTTT; CDR3aa: CASSPLGSGNTIYF
abundance: -; d_gene: TRBD1; v_gene: TRBV29-1; j_gene: TRBJ2-1; CDR3nt: TGCAGCGTCCGACTCAGGGGGTCCTACAATGAGCAGTTCTTC; CDR3aa: CSVRLRGSYNEQFF
abundance: -; d_gene: TRBD1; v_gene: TRBV30; j_gene: TRBJ1-6; CDR3nt: TGTGCCTGGAGTGTCGACAGGGACTCACCCCTCCACTTT; CDR3aa: CAWSVDRDSPLHF
abundance: -; d_gene: -; v_gene: TRBV11-2; j_gene: TRBJ1-1; CDR3nt: TGTGCCAGCAGCTTAGGAGGGGAAGCTTTCTTT; CDR3aa: CASSLGGEAFF
abundance: -; d_gene: -; v_gene: TRBV2; j_gene: TRBJ2-3; CDR3nt: TGTGCCAGCAGTGGGACGTTTGCAGATACGCAGTATTTT; CDR3aa: CASSGTFADTQYF
abundance: -; d_gene: -; v_gene: TRBV7-2; j_gene: TRBJ1-4; CDR3nt: TGTGCCAGCACCCCCTCGGCAGGGGCACCGGAAAAACTGTTTTTT; CDR3aa: CASTPSAGAPEKLFF